Sequencing of this TCR beta chain was carried out in a study of response to subunit inactivated influenza vaccine. TCRdb recomputed calls from the RT-PCR reads with MiXCR, one row per CDR3 protein. This sample has about 170,000 distinct CDR3 sequences, with around 12% found just once. A further study also used this sample, focusing on T cells expressing NK-cell markers. That publication notes: Libraries used 5'RACE template switching adding universal primer site and UMIs. Investigators obtained TCR beta repertoires from sorted CD3+CD56+NKG2C+, CD3+CD56+NKG2C- and CD3+CD56-NKG2C+ T cells. Sorting in several experiments was restricted by an anti-gamma-delta TCR antibody to alpha-beta TCR T cells. In roughly six donors, dominant CD3+CD56+NKG2C+ clonotypes ranked among the top 10 CD8+ clonotypes.

The TCR sequence derives from a man between 50 and 59 years old who received an inactivated influenza vaccine. This specimen consisted of CD8+ T cells sorted from PBMCs, obtained 11 to 12 days after vaccination.

CDR3 nucleotides: TGTGCCAGCAGCCAAGACAGAATCACGAACACCGGGGAGCTGTTTTTT. The encoded protein is CASSQDRITNTGELFF. The chain employs TRBV14 and TRBJ2-2; D gene uncertain. V was clipped by 0 bases and J by 0 bases, with 8 bases between them. Germline CDR1 reads SGHDN; CDR2 reads FVKESK. The CDR3 runs to 16 residues. Filled out from reference TRBV14 and TRBJ2-2, the complete variable domain reads EAGVTQFPSHSVIEKGQTVTLRCDPISGHDNLYWYRRVMGKEIKFLLHFVKESKQDESGMPNNRFLAERTGGTYSTLKVQPAELEDSGVYFCASSQDRITNTGELFFGEGSRLTVL.